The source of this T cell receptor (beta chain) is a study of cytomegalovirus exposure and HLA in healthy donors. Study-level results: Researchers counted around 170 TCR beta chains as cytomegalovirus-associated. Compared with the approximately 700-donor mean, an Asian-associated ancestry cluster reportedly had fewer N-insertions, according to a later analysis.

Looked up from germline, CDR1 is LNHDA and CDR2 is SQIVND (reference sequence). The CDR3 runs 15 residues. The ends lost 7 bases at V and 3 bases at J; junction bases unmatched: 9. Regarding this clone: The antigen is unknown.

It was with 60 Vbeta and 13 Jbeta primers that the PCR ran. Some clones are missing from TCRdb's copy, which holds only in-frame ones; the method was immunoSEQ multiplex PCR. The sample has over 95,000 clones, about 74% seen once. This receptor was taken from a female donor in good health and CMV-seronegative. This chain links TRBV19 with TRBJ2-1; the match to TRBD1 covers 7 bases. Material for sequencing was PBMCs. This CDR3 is CASNMDRQGYNEQFF. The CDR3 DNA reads TGTGCCAGTAATATGGACAGACAGGGCTACAATGAGCAGTTCTTC.